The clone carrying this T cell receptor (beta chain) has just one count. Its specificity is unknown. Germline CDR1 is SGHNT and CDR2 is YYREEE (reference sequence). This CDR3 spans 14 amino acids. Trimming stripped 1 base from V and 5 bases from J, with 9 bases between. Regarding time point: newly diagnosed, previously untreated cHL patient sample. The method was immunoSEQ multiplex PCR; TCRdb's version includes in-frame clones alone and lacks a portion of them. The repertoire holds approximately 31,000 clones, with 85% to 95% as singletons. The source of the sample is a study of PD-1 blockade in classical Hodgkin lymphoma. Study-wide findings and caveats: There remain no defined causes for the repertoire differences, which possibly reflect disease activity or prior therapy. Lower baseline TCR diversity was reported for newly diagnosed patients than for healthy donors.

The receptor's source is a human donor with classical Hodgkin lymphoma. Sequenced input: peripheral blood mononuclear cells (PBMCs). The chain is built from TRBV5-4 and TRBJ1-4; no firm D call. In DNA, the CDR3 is TGTGCCAGCAGCTTGCCAGGTGTCAATGAAAAACTGTTTTTT. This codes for CASSLPGVNEKLFF.